This T cell receptor beta chain appears in the sequencing data of a study of blood T cell repertoires in COVID-19. Study at large: The origin of the acute and convalescent COVID-19 samples was the United States, Italy and Spain. Sources were T cells, B-cell-depleted T cells, or PBMCs; the material itself was cDNA or gDNA.

Recruited during active infection, patients (from Seattle) were subsequently followed longitudinally. Germline CDR1 is MDHEN and CDR2 is SYDVKM. The CDR3 covers 15 residues. V gave up 7 bases and J gave up 3 bases, with 16 bases separating them. Per the study methods: Estimates of nucleated cell counts were drawn from the amplification of reference gene primers. The assay was immunoSEQ multiplex PCR, and TCRdb's table has in-frame clones only and misses some. The DNA gave D and trimming, while V, J and clone size come from that table. The repertoire includes about 36,000 clones, less than 90% of them detected once, and under 2% sits in the top ten.

Sequencing was performed on peripheral blood. J is TRBJ1-5 and V is TRBV28, with a weak D call TRBD1 (5 bases). The receptor's source is a man between 60 and 70 years old with COVID-19, enrolled during active disease. CDR3 bases: TGTGCCAGCATTTCGGGGGATAGCAACAATCAGCCCCAGCATTTT. Amino acid sequence: CASISGDSNNQPQHF.